This entry concerns a single TCR beta chain. This table comes from immunoSEQ multiplex PCR, and its TCRdb copy is limited to in-frame clones, with some not included. This sample has 11,000 or so clones, with about 95% found just once. This sample stems from a study of T cell changes during pregnancy in multiple sclerosis. This CDR3 has 13 residues. Germline loops: CDR1 SNHLY, CDR2 FYNNEI. V shed 4 bases, J shed 6 bases, and the junction held 4 bases outside the gene matches. This specimen was CD4+ T cells from peripheral blood mononuclear cells, taken before pregnancy. This clonotype originated in a female donor with multiple sclerosis, enrolled in a pregnancy study. This rearrangement joins TRBV2 to TRBJ1-2, with TRBD1 identical over 8 bases. The CDR3 is CASSALTGDGYTF. The CDR3 DNA sequence: TGTGCCAGCAGTGCCCTGACAGGGGATGGCTACACCTTC. The full variable domain, its missing parts supplied by reference TRBV2 and TRBJ1-2, is EPEVTQTPSHQVTQMGQEVILRCVPISNHLYFYWYRQILGQKVEFLVSFYNNEISEKSEIFDDQFSVERPDGSNFTLKIRSTKLEDSAMYFCASSALTGDGYTFGSGTRLTVV.